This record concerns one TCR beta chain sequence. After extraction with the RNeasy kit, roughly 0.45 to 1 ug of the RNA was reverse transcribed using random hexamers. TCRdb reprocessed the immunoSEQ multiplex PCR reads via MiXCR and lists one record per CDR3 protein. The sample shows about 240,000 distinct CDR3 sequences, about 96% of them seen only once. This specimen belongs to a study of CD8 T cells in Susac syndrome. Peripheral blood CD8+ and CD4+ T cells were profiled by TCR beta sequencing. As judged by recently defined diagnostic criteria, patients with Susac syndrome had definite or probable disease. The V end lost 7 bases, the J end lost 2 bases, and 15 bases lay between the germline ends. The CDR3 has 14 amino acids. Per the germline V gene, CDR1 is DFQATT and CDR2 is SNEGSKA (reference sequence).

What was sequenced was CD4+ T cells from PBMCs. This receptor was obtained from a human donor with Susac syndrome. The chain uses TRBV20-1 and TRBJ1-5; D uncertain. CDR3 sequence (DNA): TGCAGTGTCTTGGGTGGGGTCGGCAATCAGCCCCAGCATTTT. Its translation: CSVLGGVGNQPQHF.